A selection of T cell receptor beta chains follows, all from one sample in a study of blood T cell repertoires in COVID-19. Assay: immunoSEQ multiplex PCR; the TCRdb copy retains only in-frame clones and omits some. The table lists approximately 90,000 clones, 89% of them singletons. What was sequenced was peripheral blood. The origin of the receptors is a man between 60 and 75 years old with COVID-19, enrolled during active disease. Each CDR3 is given with its conserved first and last residue. A D gene is named only where the DNA matches it firmly. Clone size is given for some rows only: seen once, a few or many times, or a class if the clone is expanded.

TRBD1	TRBV4-1	TRBJ1-1	-	CASSLRTGGAFF	TGCGCCAGCAGCCTTCGGACAGGGGGAGCTTTCTTT
TRBD1	TRBV12-5	TRBJ2-6	-	CASGFRGQGARGANVLTF	TGTGCTAGTGGTTTTAGAGGACAGGGGGCGCGTGGGGCCAACGTCCTGACTTTC
-	TRBV6-5	TRBJ1-1	once	CASSRTVDTEAFF	TGTGCCAGCAGCCGGACAGTGGACACTGAAGCTTTCTTT
TRBD2	TRBV7-2	TRBJ2-7	-	CASSLMGGRALYEQYF	TGTGCCAGCAGCTTAATGGGCGGGAGGGCCCTATACGAGCAGTACTTC
TRBD1	TRBV9	TRBJ1-1	-	CASSTDRGHTEAFF	TGTGCCAGCAGCACCGACAGGGGGCACACTGAAGCTTTCTTT
TRBD1	TRBV6-1	TRBJ1-5	-	CASSAWTGTGDQPQHF	TGTGCCAGCAGTGCCTGGACAGGGACGGGGGATCAGCCCCAGCATTTT
-	TRBV12-3/TRBV12-4	TRBJ2-7	once	CASSLSADYEQYF	TGTGCCAGCAGTTTGAGTGCCGACTACGAGCAGTACTTC
-	TRBV19	TRBJ2-2	once	CASTYAYREFSGELFF	TGTGCCAGTACATACGCGTACAGGGAGTTTTCCGGGGAGCTGTTTTTT
-	TRBV7-9	TRBJ1-1	-	CASTLGGTEAFF	TGTGCCAGCACCCTGGGGGGTACTGAAGCTTTCTTT
TRBD1	TRBV19	TRBJ1-5	-	CASMDRVDQPQHF	TGTGCCAGCATGGACAGGGTGGATCAGCCCCAGCATTTT
-	TRBV28	TRBJ1-2	-	CASSLGGGGLGGYTF	TGTGCCAGCAGTTTGGGGGGCGGGGGACTAGGTGGCTACACCTTC
-	TRBV3-1/TRBV3-2	TRBJ2-2	-	CASSPPGLNTGELFF	TGTGCCAGCAGCCCTCCGGGATTGAACACCGGGGAGCTGTTTTTT
TRBD1	TRBV19	TRBJ1-5	-	CASSIEGQGGQPQHF	TGTGCCAGTAGTATAGAAGGGCAGGGGGGTCAGCCCCAGCATTTT
TRBD1	TRBV6-5	TRBJ1-1	-	CASSYSGTGGLTEAFF	TGTGCCAGCAGTTACTCGGGGACAGGGGGCCTCACTGAAGCTTTCTTT
TRBD2	TRBV5-1	TRBJ2-7	-	CASSLVAGDDYEQYF	TGCGCCAGCAGCTTGGTGGCGGGGGACGACTACGAGCAGTACTTC
-	TRBV6-5	TRBJ2-3	-	CASRWGLNTDTQYF	TGTGCCAGCAGATGGGGACTGAACACAGATACGCAGTATTTT